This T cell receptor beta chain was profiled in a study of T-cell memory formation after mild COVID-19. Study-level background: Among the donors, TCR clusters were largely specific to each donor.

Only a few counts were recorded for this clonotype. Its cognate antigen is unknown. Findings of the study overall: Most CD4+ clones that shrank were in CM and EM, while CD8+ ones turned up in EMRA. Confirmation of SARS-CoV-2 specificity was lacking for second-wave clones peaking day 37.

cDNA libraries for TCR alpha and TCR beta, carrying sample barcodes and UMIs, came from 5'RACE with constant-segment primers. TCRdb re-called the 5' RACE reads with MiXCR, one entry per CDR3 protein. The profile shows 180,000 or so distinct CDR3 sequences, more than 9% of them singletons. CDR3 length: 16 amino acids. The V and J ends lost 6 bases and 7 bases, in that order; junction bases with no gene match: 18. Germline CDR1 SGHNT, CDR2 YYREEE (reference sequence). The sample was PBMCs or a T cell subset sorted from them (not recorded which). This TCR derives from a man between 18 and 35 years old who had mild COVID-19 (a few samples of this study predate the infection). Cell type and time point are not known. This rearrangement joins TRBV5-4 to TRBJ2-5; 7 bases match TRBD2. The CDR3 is CASTSPGGTIPVTQYF. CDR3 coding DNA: TGTGCCAGCACCTCACCCGGGGGGACTATCCCGGTGACCCAGTACTTC. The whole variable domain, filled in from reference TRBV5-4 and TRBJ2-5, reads ETGVTQSPTHLIKTRGQQVTLRCSSQSGHNTVSWYQQALGQGPQFIFQYYREEENGRGNFPPRFSGLQFPNYSSELNVNALELDDSALYLCASTSPGGTIPVTQYFGPGTRLLVL.